This T cell receptor beta chain originates from a study of T-cell reconstitution after alpha-beta-depleted transplantation in children. Germline V gene sequence: CDR1 MNHEY, CDR2 SVGEGT. This CDR3 contains 15 residues. Trimming stripped 0 bases from V and 3 bases from J, with 12 bases between. As it was prepared, the TCRbeta library received unique molecular identifiers. TCRdb re-derived calls from the PCR reads in MiXCR, one entry per CDR3 protein. The sample holds 440,000 or so distinct CDR3 sequences; approximately 11% are singletons and the top ten take nearly 5.5%. This clonotype was counted only a few times.

The chain has TRBV6-2 or TRBV6-3 and TRBJ2-7; D unresolved. The sequence derives from a human donor who donated a stem cell graft to a child with acute myeloid leukemia. The sample was PBMCs from the stem cell graft donor, taken from the stem cell graft. CDR3 sequence (DNA): TGTGCCAGCAGTTACTCATCAAAACAAGGCTACGAGCAGTACTTC. This codes for CASSYSSKQGYEQYF.